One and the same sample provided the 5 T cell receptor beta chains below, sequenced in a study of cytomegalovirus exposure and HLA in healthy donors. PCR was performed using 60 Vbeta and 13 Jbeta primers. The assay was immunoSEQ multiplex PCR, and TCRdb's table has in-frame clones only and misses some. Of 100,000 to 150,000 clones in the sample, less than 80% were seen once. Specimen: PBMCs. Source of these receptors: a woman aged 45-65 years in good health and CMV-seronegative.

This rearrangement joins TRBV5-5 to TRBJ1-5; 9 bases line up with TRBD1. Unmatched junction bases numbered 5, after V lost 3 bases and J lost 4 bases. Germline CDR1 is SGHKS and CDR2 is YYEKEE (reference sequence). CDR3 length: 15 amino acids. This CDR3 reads CASSWIQGANQPQHF. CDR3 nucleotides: TGTGCCAGCAGCTGGATACAGGGGGCGAATCAGCCCCAGCATTTT. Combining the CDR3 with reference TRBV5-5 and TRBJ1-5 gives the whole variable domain DAGVTQSPTHLIKTRGQQVTLRCSPISGHKSVSWYQQVLGQGPQFIFQYYEKEERGRGNFPDRFSARQFPNYSSELNVNALLLGDSALYLCASSWIQGANQPQHFGDGTRLSIL.

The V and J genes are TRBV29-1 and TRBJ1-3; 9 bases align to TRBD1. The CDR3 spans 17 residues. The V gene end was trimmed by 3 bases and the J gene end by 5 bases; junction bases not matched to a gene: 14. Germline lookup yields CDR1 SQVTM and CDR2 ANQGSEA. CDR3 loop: CSVDTGTGIFVRNTIYF. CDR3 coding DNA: TGCAGCGTTGACACAGGGACAGGGATATTCGTTCGAAACACCATATATTTT.

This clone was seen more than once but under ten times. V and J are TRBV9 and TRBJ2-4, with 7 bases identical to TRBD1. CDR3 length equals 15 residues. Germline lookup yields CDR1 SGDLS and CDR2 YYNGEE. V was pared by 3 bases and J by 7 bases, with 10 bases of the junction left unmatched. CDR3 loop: CASSGLTGDNNIQYF. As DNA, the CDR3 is TGTGCCAGCAGCGGGCTTACAGGGGATAATAACATTCAGTACTTC.

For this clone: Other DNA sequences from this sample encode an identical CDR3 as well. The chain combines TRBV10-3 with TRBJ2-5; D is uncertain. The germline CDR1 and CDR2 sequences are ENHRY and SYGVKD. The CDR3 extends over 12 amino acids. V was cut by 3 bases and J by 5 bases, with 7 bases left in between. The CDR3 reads CAISDLRETQYF. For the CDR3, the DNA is TGTGCCATCAGTGACCTTCGGGAGACCCAGTACTTC.

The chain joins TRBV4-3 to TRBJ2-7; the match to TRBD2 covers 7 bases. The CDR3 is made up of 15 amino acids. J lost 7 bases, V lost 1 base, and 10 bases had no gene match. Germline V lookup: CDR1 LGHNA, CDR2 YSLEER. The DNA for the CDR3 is TGCGCCAGCAGCCAAGCTGTCGGCGGGAGTTGGGAGCAGTACTTC. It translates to CASSQAVGGSWEQYF.